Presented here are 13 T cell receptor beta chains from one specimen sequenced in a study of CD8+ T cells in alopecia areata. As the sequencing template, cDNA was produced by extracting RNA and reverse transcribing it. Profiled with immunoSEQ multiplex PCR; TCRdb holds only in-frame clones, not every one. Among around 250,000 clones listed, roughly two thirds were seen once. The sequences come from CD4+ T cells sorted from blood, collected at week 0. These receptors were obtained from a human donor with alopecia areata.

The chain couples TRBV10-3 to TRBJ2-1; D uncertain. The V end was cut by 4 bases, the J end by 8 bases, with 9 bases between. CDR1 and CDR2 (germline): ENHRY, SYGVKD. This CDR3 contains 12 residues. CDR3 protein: CAISGVTDEQFF. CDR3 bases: TGTGCCATCAGTGGGGTGACTGATGAGCAGTTCTTC.

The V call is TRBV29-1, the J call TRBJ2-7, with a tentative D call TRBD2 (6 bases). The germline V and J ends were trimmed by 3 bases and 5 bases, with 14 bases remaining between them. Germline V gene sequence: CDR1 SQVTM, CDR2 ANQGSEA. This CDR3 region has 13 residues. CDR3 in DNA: TGCAGCGTTGATGAAACGGGGGTGGACGAGCAGTACTTC. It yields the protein CSVDETGVDEQYF.

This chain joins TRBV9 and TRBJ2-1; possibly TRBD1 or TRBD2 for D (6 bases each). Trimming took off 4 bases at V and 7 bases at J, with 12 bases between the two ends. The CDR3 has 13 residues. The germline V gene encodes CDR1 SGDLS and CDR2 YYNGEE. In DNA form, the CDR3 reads TGTGCCAGCAGCTTAGAGGGGGGTAATGAGCAGTTCTTC. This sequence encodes CASSLEGGNEQFF.

CDR3 region: CSVAKGSYEQYF. For the CDR3, the DNA is TGCAGCGTTGCTAAGGGGTCGTACGAGCAGTACTTC. This sequence joins TRBV29-1 and TRBJ2-7, with a weak D call TRBD1 (5 bases). Trimming shortened V by 4 bases and J by 4 bases, and 11 bases separated the two germline ends. Germline V gene lookup returns CDR1 SQVTM and CDR2 ANQGSEA. The CDR3 sequence is 12 residues long.

This CDR3 reads CASSPQVPGELFF. The CDR3 coding sequence is TGTGCCAGTAGTCCACAGGTTCCCGGGGAGCTGTTTTTT. The genes are TRBV19 and TRBJ2-2; possible D gene TRBD1, 5 bases. CDR1 and CDR2 (germline): LNHDA, SQIVND (reference sequence). Trimming removed 5 bases from V and 6 bases from J, with 10 bases in between. CDR3 length: 13 amino acids.

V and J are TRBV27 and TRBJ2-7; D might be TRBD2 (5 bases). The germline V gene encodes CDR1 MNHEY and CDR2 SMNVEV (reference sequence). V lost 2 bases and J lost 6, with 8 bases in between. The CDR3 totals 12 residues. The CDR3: CASSLRGSEQYF. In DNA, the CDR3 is TGTGCCAGCAGTTTACGGGGAAGCGAGCAGTACTTC.

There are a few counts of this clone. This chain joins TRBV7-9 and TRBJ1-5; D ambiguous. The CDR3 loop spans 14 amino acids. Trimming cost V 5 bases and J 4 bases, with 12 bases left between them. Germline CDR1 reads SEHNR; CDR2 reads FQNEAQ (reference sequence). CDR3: CASSPVGGNQPQHF. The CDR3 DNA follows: TGTGCCAGCAGCCCTGTTGGAGGAAATCAGCCCCAGCATTTT. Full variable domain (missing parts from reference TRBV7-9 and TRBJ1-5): DTGVSQNPRHKITKRGQNVTFRCDPISEHNRLYWYRQTLGQGPEFLTYFQNEAQLEKSRLLSDRFSAERPKGSFSTLEIQRTEQGDSAMYLCASSPVGGNQPQHFGDGTRLSIL.

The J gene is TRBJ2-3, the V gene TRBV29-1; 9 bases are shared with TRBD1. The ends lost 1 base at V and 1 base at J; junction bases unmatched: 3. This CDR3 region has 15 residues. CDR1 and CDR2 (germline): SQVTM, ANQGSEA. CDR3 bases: TGCAGCGTTGAAGGCCGGGACAGGGGCACAGATACGCAGTATTTT. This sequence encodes CSVEGRDRGTDTQYF.

The CDR3 loop reads CAWSFRGSDTQYF. For the CDR3, the DNA is TGTGCCTGGAGTTTCAGGGGATCAGATACGCAGTATTTT. This chain links TRBV30 with TRBJ2-3, with D possibly TRBD1 on 6 matching bases. The CDR3 covers 13 residues. CDR1 is GTSNPN and CDR2 is SVGIG in the germline V gene (reference sequence). V lost 2 bases, J lost 4 bases, and 10 bases lay in between.

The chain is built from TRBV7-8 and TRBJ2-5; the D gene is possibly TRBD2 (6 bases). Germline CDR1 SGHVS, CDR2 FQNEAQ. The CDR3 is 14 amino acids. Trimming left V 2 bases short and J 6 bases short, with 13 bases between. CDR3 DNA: TGTGCCAGCAGCTTATTGGAGGGGAGGAAGACCCAGTACTTC. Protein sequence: CASSLLEGRKTQYF.

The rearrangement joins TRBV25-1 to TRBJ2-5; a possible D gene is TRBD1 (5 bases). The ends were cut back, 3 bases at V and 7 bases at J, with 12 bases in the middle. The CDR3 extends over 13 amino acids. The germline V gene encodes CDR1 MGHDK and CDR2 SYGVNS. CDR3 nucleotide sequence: TGTGCCAGCAGTGAGGTGCAGGGTGGGACCCAGTACTTC. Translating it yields CASSEVQGGTQYF.

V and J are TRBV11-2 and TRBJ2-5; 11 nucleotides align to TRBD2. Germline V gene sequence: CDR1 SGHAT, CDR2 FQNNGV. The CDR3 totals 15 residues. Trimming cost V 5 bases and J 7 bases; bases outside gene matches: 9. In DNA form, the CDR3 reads TGTGCCAGCAGCCCCCAAGCTAGCGGGGGGACGACCCAGTACTTC. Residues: CASSPQASGGTTQYF.

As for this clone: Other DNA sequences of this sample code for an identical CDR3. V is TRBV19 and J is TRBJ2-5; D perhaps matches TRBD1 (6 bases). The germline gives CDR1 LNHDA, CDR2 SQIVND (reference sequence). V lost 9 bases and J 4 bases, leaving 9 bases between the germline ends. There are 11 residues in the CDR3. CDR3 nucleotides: TGTGCCAGCAGGGGTGGAGAGACCCAGTACTTC. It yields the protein CASRGGETQYF.